These 13 T cell receptor beta chains share one sample of origin, sequenced in a study of blood T cell repertoires in COVID-19. TCRdb's copy holds only in-frame clones and misses some; the assay was immunoSEQ multiplex PCR. This table has about 150,000 clones, 75% to 85% appearing once. The sample comprised peripheral blood. The receptors stem from a woman aged 45-59 years with acute or convalescent COVID-19.

CDR3 residues: CASSAVKNTEAFF. For the CDR3, the DNA is TGTGCCAGTAGTGCAGTTAAGAACACTGAAGCTTTCTTT. The chain has TRBV19 and TRBJ1-1; D unresolved. The CDR3 consists of 13 residues. Trimming stripped 5 bases from V and 1 base from J, with 8 bases between. CDR1 and CDR2 (germline): LNHDA, SQIVND (reference sequence).

The chain combines TRBV2 with TRBJ2-7; D perhaps matches TRBD1 (5 bases). The CDR3 length is 13 residues. V lost 6 bases and J lost 1, with 10 bases in between. Per germline, CDR1 SNHLY and CDR2 FYNNEI. The CDR3 loop reads CASSPGPSYEQYF. CDR3 nucleotides: TGTGCCAGCAGCCCAGGGCCTTCCTACGAGCAGTACTTC.

This clone occurred once. V and J are TRBV2 and TRBJ1-2; 8 bases line up with TRBD1. The V gene's germline CDR1 is SNHLY and CDR2 FYNNEI. This CDR3 is built from 14 residues. V dropped 3 bases and J dropped 8; count of bases not matched to a gene: 8. This chain's CDR3 is CASSEDRVVLGYTF. The DNA for the CDR3 is TGTGCCAGCAGTGAGGACAGGGTGGTGTTGGGCTACACCTTC.

The V call is TRBV24-1, the J call TRBJ1-5; TRBD1 agrees at 7 bases. The CDR3 sequence is 15 residues long. V gave up 4 bases and J gave up 0 bases; unmatched junction bases: 2. Germline-derived CDR1 and CDR2 are KGHDR and SFDVKD. In DNA form, the CDR3 reads TGTGCCACCAGTGAAACAGGGGATAGCAATCAGCCCCAGCATTTT. Amino acid sequence: CATSETGDSNQPQHF.

This clone is a singleton in its sample. This chain links TRBV6-2 or TRBV6-3 with TRBJ2-2; 14 bases agree with TRBD2. V gave up 3 bases and J gave up 6 bases; unmatched junction bases: 3. The CDR3 consists of 16 residues. Germline CDR1 reads MNHEY; CDR2 reads SVGEGT. CDR3 in amino acids: CASSYRGLAGAGELFF. The CDR3 DNA follows: TGTGCCAGCAGTTATCGGGGACTAGCGGGGGCCGGGGAGCTGTTTTTT.

This clone was counted between two and nine times. This chain links TRBV3-1 (or the pseudogene TRBV3-2) with TRBJ1-2, with D possibly matching TRBD1 (6 bases). Germline values: CDR1 LGHDT, CDR2 YNNKEL (reference sequence). Between the trimmed V and J ends, which lost 4 bases and 7 bases, there was a span of 13 bases. This CDR3 contains 13 residues. CDR3: CASSPDSRGGYTF. CDR3 sequence (DNA): TGTGCCAGCAGCCCGGACAGTCGAGGTGGCTACACCTTC.

The chain couples TRBV5-1 to TRBJ2-7, with TRBD2 as a possible D gene (6 bases). The CDR3 length is 16 residues. Germline V CDR1 and CDR2: SGHRS, YFSETQ. V lost 0 bases, J lost 2 bases, and 15 bases lay in between. The CDR3 region is CASSLGWTSGAYEQYF. CDR3 in DNA: TGCGCCAGCAGCTTGGGGTGGACCTCGGGGGCCTACGAGCAGTACTTC.

This chain joins TRBV19 and TRBJ1-4; 7 bases fit TRBD1. The length of the CDR3 is 15 residues. CDR1 is LNHDA, CDR2 SQIVND, per germline (reference sequence). Unmatched junction bases numbered 8, after V lost 5 bases and J lost 5 bases. CDR3 bases: TGTGCCAGTAGTCCCACCGGGACAGAAAATGAAAAACTGTTTTTT. The encoded protein is CASSPTGTENEKLFF.

The V and J genes are TRBV18 and TRBJ2-5, with 7 bases aligning to TRBD2. Germline V gene sequence: CDR1 KGHSH, CDR2 LQKENI. The V gene end was trimmed by 0 bases and the J gene end by 3 bases; junction bases not matched to a gene: 4. The CDR3 runs to 15 residues. The CDR3 DNA is TGTGCCAGCTCACCACCCCGGGGAGGGGAAGAGACCCAGTACTTC. It is translated as CASSPPRGGEETQYF.

DNA of the CDR3: TGTGCCAGCAGTCCAGGGGCGACCTCTTCCGGCTATGGCTACACCTTC. Encoded protein: CASSPGATSSGYGYTF. V is TRBV3-1 (or the pseudogene TRBV3-2) and J is TRBJ1-2; D is possibly TRBD1 (6 bases). The CDR3 runs to 16 residues. Germline V gene sequence: CDR1 LGHDT, CDR2 YNNKEL (reference sequence). V lost 6 bases and J 4 bases, leaving 21 bases between the germline ends.

The rearrangement links TRBV19 to TRBJ2-1, with 9 positions matching TRBD2. V gave up 3 bases and J gave up 8 bases; unmatched junction bases: 8. Germline CDR1 is LNHDA and CDR2 is SQIVND (reference sequence). The CDR3 length is 15 residues. The CDR3 DNA is TGTGCCAGTAGTATCAGTAGCGGGAGAAGGGATGAGCAGTTCTTC. Protein: CASSISSGRRDEQFF.

This sequence joins TRBV5-1 and TRBJ2-3; 12 bases align to TRBD2. Germline V CDR1 and CDR2: SGHRS, YFSETQ. The junction had 5 bases not matched to a gene; V was cut back by 0 bases and J by 0 bases. CDR3 length: 18 amino acids. This CDR3 reads CASSLVPSGGASTDTQYF. In nucleotides, the CDR3 is TGCGCCAGCAGCTTGGTGCCTAGCGGGGGGGCTAGCACAGATACGCAGTATTTT.

This rearrangement joins TRBV3-1 (or the pseudogene TRBV3-2) to TRBJ1-3, with 9 bases identical to TRBD1. V trimming: 1 base; J trimming: 4 bases; junction bases outside the gene matches: 8. This CDR3 is 17 amino acids long. CDR1 and CDR2 (germline): LGHDT, YNNKEL (reference sequence). The CDR3 region has the DNA TGTGCCAGCAGCCAAGCTGTCGGGACAGGGCCGGGAAACACCATATATTTT. This codes for CASSQAVGTGPGNTIYF.